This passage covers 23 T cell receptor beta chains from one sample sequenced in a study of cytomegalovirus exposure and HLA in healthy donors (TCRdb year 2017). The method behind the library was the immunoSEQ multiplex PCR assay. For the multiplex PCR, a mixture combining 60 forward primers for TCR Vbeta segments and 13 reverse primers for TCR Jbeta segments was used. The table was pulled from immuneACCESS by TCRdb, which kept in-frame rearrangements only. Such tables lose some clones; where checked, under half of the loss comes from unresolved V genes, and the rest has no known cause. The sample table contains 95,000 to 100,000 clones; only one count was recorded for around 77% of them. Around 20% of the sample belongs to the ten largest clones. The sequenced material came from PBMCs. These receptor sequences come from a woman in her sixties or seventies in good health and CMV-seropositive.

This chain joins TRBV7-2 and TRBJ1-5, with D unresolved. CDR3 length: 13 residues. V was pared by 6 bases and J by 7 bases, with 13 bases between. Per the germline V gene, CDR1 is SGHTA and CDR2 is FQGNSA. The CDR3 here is CASRRRVGQPQHF. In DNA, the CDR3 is TGTGCCAGCAGGCGGCGCGTAGGACAGCCCCAGCATTTT.

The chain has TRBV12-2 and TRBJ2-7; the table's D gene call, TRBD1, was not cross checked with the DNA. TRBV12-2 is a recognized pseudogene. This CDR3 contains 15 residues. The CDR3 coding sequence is TGTGCAAGTCGCCCGCGGGGGACAGGGTTAAACGAGCAGTACTTC. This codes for CASRPRGTGLNEQYF.

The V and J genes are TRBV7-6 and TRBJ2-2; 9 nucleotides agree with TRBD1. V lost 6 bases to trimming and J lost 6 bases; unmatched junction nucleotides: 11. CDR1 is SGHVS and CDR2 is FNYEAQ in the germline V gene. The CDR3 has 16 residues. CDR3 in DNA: TGTGCCAGCAGTCGATTACAGGGGGCCGCGTCCGGGGAGCTGTTTTTT. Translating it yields CASSRLQGAASGELFF.

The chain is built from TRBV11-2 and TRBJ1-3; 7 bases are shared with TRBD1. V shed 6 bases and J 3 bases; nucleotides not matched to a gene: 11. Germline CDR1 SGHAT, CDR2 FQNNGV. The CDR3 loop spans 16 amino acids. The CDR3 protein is CASSSYRGSRGNTIYF. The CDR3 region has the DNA TGTGCCAGCAGTTCGTACAGGGGAAGTCGTGGAAACACCATATATTTT. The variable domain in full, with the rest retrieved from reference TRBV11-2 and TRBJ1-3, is EAGVAQSPRYKIIEKRQSVAFWCNPISGHATLYWYQQILGQGPKLLIQFQNNGVVDDSQLPKDRFSAERLKGVDSTLKIQPAKLEDSAVYLCASSSYRGSRGNTIYFGEGSWLTVV.

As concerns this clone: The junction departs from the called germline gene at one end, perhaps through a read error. The CDR3: CASSQQTGDGGLFF. The CDR3 coding sequence is TGTGCCAGCAGCCAACAGACAGGGGACGGGGGGCTGTTTTTT. The chain has TRBV5-4 and TRBJ2-2; 8 nucleotides line up with TRBD1. The CDR3 totals 14 residues. From germline, CDR1 is SGHNT and CDR2 YYREEE (reference sequence).

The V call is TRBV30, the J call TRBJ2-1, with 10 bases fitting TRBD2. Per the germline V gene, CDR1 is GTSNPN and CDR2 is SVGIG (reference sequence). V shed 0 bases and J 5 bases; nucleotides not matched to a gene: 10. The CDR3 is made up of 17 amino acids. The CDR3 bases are TGTGCCTGGAGTGTTACCCTGACTAGCGGGCACCACAATGAGCAGTTCTTC. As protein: CAWSVTLTSGHHNEQFF.

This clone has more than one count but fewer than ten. The CDR3 loop is CASSLAPGSRWAQHF. The CDR3 nucleotides are TGTGCCAGCAGCTTAGCCCCGGGGAGCAGGTGGGCCCAGCATTTT. The chain links TRBV7-2 to TRBJ1-5, with D unresolved. Germline-derived CDR1 and CDR2 are SGHTA and FQGNSA. The CDR3 is 15 residues long. The V end lost 0 bases, the J end lost 11 bases, and 17 bases lay between the germline ends.

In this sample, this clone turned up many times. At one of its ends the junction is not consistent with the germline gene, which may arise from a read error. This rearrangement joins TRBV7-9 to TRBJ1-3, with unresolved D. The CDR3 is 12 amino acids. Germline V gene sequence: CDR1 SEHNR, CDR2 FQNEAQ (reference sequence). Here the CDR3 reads CASTQDRNTIYF. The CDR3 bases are TGTGCGAGCACCCAGGATAGAAACACCATATATTTT.

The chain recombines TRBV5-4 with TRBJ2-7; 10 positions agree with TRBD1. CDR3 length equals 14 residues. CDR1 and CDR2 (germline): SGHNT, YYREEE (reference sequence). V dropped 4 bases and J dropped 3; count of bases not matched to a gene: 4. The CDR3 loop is CASSNRDRGYEQYF. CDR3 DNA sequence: TGTGCCAGCAGCAACCGGGACAGGGGCTACGAGCAGTACTTC.

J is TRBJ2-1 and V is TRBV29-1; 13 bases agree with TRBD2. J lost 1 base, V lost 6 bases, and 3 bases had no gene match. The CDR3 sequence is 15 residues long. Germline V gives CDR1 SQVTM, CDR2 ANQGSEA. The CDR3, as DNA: TGCAGCGTACTAGCGGGAGGGGCGTCCTACAATGAGCAGTTCTTC. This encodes CSVLAGGASYNEQFF.

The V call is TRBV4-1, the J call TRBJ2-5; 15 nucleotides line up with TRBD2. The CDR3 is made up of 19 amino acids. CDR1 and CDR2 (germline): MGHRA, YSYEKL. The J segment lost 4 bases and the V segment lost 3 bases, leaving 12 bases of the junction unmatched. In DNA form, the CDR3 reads TGCGCCAGCAGCCACCCCCTCGGGACTAGCGGGAGGATAGGAGAGACCCAGTACTTC. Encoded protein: CASSHPLGTSGRIGETQYF.

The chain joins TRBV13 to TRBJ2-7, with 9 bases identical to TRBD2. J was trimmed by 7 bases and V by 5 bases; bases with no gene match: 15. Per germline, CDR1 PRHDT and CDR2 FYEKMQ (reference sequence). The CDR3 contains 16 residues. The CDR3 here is CASSHTVREGPKEQYF. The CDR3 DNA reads TGTGCCAGCAGCCATACGGTGCGGGAGGGCCCGAAAGAGCAGTACTTC. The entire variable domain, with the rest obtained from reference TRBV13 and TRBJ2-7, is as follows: AAGVIQSPRHLIKEKRETATLKCYPIPRHDTVYWYQQGPGQDPQFLISFYEKMQSDKGSIPDRFSAQQFSDYHSELNMSSLELGDSALYFCASSHTVREGPKEQYFGPGTRLTVT.

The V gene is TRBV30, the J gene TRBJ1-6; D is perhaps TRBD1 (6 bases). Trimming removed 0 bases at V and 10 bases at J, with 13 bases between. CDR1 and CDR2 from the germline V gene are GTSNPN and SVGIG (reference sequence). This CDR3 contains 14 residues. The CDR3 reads CAWSVLPGASPLHF. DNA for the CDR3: TGTGCCTGGAGTGTACTCCCAGGGGCATCACCCCTCCACTTT.

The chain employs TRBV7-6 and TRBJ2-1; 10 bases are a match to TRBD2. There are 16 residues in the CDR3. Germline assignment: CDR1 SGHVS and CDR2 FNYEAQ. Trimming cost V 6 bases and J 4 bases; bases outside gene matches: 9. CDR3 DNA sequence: TGTGCCAGCAGGCCTCCTAGCGGGAGACGATACAATGAGCAGTTCTTC. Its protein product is CASRPPSGRRYNEQFF. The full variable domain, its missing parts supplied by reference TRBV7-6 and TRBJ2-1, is GAGVSQSPRYKVTKRGQDVALRCDPISGHVSLYWYRQALGQGPEFLTYFNYEAQQDKSGLPNDRFSAERPEGSISTLTIQRTEQRDSAMYRCASRPPSGRRYNEQFFGPGTRLTVL.

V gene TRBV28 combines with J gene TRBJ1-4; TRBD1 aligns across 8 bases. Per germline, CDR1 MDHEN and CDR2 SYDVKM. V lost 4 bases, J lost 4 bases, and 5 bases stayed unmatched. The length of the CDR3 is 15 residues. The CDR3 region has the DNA TGTGCCAGCAGTTCACAGGGGGTGGGTAATGAAAAACTGTTTTTT. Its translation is CASSSQGVGNEKLFF.

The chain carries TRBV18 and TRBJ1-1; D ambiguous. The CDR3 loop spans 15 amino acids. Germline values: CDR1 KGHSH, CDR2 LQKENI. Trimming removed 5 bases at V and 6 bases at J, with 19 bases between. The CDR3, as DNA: TGTGCCAGCTCAACAGATTACTTTAGCGGTGCTGAAGCTTTCTTT. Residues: CASSTDYFSGAEAFF. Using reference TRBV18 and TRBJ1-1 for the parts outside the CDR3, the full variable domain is NAGVMQNPRHLVRRRGQEARLRCSPMKGHSHVYWYRQLPEEGLKFMVYLQKENIIDESGMPKERFSAEFPKEGPSILRIQQVVRGDSAAYFCASSTDYFSGAEAFFGQGTRLTVV.

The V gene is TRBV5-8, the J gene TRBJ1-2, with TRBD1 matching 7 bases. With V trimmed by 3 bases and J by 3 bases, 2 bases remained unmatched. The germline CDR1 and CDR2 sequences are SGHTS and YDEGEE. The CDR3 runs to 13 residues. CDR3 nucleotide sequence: TGTGCCAGCAGCTGGGACAGCTACTATGGCTACACCTTC. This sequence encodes CASSWDSYYGYTF.

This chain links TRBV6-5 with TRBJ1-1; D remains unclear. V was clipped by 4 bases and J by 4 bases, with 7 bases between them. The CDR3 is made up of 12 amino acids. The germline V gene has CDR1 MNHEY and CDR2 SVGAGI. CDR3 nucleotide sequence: TGTGCCAGCAGTTCCCCTCGCACTGAAGCTTTCTTT. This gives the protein CASSSPRTEAFF.

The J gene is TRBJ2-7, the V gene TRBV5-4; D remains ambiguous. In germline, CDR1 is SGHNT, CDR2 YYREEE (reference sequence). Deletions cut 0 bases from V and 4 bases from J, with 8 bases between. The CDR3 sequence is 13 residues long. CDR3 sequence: CASSLDYGYEQYF. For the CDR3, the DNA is TGTGCCAGCAGCTTGGACTACGGGTACGAGCAGTACTTC.

The CDR3 DNA reads as TGTGCCTCAGCGCTGATTAATTCACCCCTCCACTTT. It codes for CASALINSPLHF. The chain links TRBV6-1 to TRBJ1-6; D uncertain. The CDR3 is 12 amino acids. CDR1 and CDR2 from the germline V gene are MNHNS and SASEGT. With 11 bases removed from V and 6 bases from J, the gap between germline ends came to 11 bases.

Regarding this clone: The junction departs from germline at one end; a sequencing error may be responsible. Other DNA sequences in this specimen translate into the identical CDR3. Written as DNA, the CDR3 is TGCGCCAGCAGTCAAGCCGCTCGCTACAATCAGCCCCAGCATTTT. It encodes CASSQAARYNQPQHF. The gene calls are TRBV4-1 and TRBJ1-5; the D is unclear. The CDR3 contains 15 residues. Germline V gene data show CDR1 as MGHRA and CDR2 as YSYEKL.

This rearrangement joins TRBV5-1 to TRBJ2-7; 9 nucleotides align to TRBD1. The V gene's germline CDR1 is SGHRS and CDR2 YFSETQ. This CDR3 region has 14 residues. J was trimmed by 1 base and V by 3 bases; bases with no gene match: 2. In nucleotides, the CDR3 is TGCGCCAGCAGCTCGGGGACAGGGTCCTACGAGCAGTACTTC. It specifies CASSSGTGSYEQYF.

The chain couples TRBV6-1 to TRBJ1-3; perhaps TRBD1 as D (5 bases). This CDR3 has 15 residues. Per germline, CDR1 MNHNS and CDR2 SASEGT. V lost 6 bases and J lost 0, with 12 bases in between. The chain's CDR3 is CASRRDRSSGNTIYF. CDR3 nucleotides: TGTGCCAGCAGGCGGGACCGTAGCTCTGGAAACACCATATATTTT.